This TCR beta chain is drawn from a study of blood T cell repertoires in COVID-19. Study-level background: COVID-19 samples from acute and convalescent phases originated in the United States, Italy and Spain. Nucleic acid was either cDNA or gDNA, and it came from T cells, B-cell-depleted T cells, or PBMCs.

There are 15 residues in the CDR3. The germline V gene encodes CDR1 SGHRS and CDR2 YFSETQ. The V gene lost 0 bases and the J gene lost 1 base, with 7 bases spanning the gap. Original processing methods: Reference gene primer amplification yielded estimated nucleated cell counts. TCRdb's table, derived via immunoSEQ multiplex PCR, lists solely in-frame clones and lacks some. V, J and clone size were drawn from that table, and D and trimming were deduced from the DNA. The sample comprises about 290,000 clones, 89% of which are singletons, and 0.85% to 1% rests with the top ten. To note about this clone: The sample has other DNA sequences that encode this CDR3 too.

The receptor was isolated from a middle-aged woman who had recovered from COVID-19. Sequenced: peripheral blood. The chain recombines TRBV5-1 with TRBJ1-4; TRBD1 might be the D (5 bases). CDR3 in amino acids: CASSLERGTNEKLFF. CDR3 nucleotide sequence: TGCGCCAGCAGCTTGGAAAGGGGAACTAATGAAAAACTGTTTTTT.